One and the same sample provided the 17 T cell receptor beta chains below, sequenced in a study of T cell responses to AZD1222 COVID-19 vaccine. The data were produced by immunoSEQ multiplex PCR, yet TCRdb's version contains in-frame clones alone and is incomplete. Of about 140,000 clones in the sample, 88% are singletons; the top ten hold 2.5% to 3.5%. Sequenced here: peripheral blood, sampled 28 days after the second AZD1222 dose. These receptors were obtained from an adult who received the AZD1222 COVID-19 vaccine.

The rearrangement links TRBV5-8 to TRBJ1-4; no reliable D call. Looked up from germline, CDR1 is SGHTS and CDR2 is YDEGEE. This CDR3 is 16 amino acids long. Trimming pared 2 bases from V and 0 bases from J, leaving 11 bases between. The DNA of the CDR3 is TGTGCCAGCAGCTTACTAGTCCTTGCAACTAATGAAAAACTGTTTTTT. This translates into CASSLLVLATNEKLFF.

This clone appeared a single time. The V gene is TRBV27, the J gene TRBJ2-2; 11 nucleotides agree with TRBD2. After removal of 3 bases from V and 8 bases from J, the junction contained 17 bases not matched to a gene. Germline V gene data show CDR1 as MNHEY and CDR2 as SMNVEV (reference sequence). This CDR3 contains 19 residues. The CDR3, as DNA: TGTGCCAGCAGTTTGGAGGCGGGACCGGGACTAGCGGCTAGGGGGGAGCTGTTTTTT. Amino acid sequence: CASSLEAGPGLAARGELFF.

The chain joins TRBV2 to TRBJ1-2; D remains ambiguous. The V end was cut by 2 bases, the J end by 4 bases, with 5 bases between. Germline CDR1 is SNHLY and CDR2 is FYNNEI. The CDR3 consists of 12 residues. CDR3 nucleotides: TGTGCCAGCAGTGAAAGAACCTATGGCTACACCTTC. Its protein product is CASSERTYGYTF.

This clone has only one observation. V and J are TRBV2 and TRBJ2-1; D call uncertain. Germline lookup yields CDR1 SNHLY and CDR2 FYNNEI. Trimming cost V 3 bases and J 7 bases, with 10 bases left between them. The CDR3 contains 13 residues. The CDR3 loop is CASSEILLNEQFF. CDR3 nucleotide sequence: TGTGCCAGCAGTGAGATCCTCTTAAATGAGCAGTTCTTC.

The chain recombines TRBV6-2 or TRBV6-3 with TRBJ2-5; the match to TRBD2 covers 15 bases. CDR3 length equals 17 residues. The germline V gene encodes CDR1 MNHEY and CDR2 SVGEGT. With V trimmed by 5 bases and J by 2 bases, 6 bases remained unmatched. In nucleotides, the CDR3 is TGTGCCAGCAGTCGGACTAGCGGGGGGGGCGAGCAAGAGACCCAGTACTTC. It yields the protein CASSRTSGGGEQETQYF.

This chain joins TRBV7-8 and TRBJ1-3; 7 bases align to TRBD1. After removal of 5 bases from V and 2 bases from J, the junction contained 3 bases not matched to a gene. Per germline, CDR1 SGHVS and CDR2 FQNEAQ. The CDR3 consists of 14 residues. The CDR3 sequence is CASSRDRAGNTIYF. In DNA, the CDR3 is TGTGCCAGCAGCCGCGACAGGGCTGGAAACACCATATATTTT.

The chain is built from TRBV6-2 or TRBV6-3 and TRBJ1-6, with D hard to call. Germline lookup yields CDR1 MNHEY and CDR2 SVGEGT. V lost 2 bases and J 9 bases, leaving 5 bases between the germline ends. The CDR3 contains 12 residues. The chain's CDR3 is CASSYIGSPLHF. The CDR3 DNA sequence: TGTGCCAGCAGTTACATTGGTTCACCCCTCCACTTT.

The rearrangement links TRBV7-9 to TRBJ2-7; no firm D call. The CDR3 is made up of 15 amino acids. Germline V CDR1 and CDR2: SEHNR, FQNEAQ (reference sequence). V lost 2 bases and J lost 0, with 11 bases in between. In nucleotides, the CDR3 is TGTGCCAGCAGCTTAAGGGCAGCTACCTCCTACGAGCAGTACTTC. This codes for CASSLRAATSYEQYF.

The rearrangement joins TRBV28 to TRBJ2-1, with D maybe TRBD2 (6 bases). Germline CDR1 is MDHEN and CDR2 is SYDVKM. The CDR3 length is 14 residues. V was clipped by 6 bases and J by 0 bases, with 9 bases between them. CDR3 residues: CASRPSDSYNEQFF. The CDR3, as DNA: TGTGCCAGCAGACCTAGCGACTCCTACAATGAGCAGTTCTTC.

This chain links TRBV7-2 with TRBJ2-1; TRBD2 matches 10 bases. CDR1 and CDR2 (germline): SGHTA, FQGNSA. The CDR3 contains 16 residues. Trimming took 1 base from V and 6 from J; bases not matched to a gene: 6. The CDR3 DNA is TGTGCCAGCAGCTTAGTAGCGGGAGGAAAAACCAATGAGCAGTTCTTC. Translated, it gives CASSLVAGGKTNEQFF.

The chain links TRBV6-2 or TRBV6-3 to TRBJ2-7; a weak D match, TRBD1 (5 bases). Trimming took 4 bases from V and 2 from J, leaving 12 bases between them. The germline CDR1 and CDR2 sequences are MNHEY and SVGEGT. The CDR3 has 14 residues. The CDR3: CASSSAGPTYEQYF. CDR3 sequence (DNA): TGTGCCAGCAGTTCTGCAGGGCCGACCTACGAGCAGTACTTC.

The V gene is TRBV6-5, the J gene TRBJ2-3; D is perhaps TRBD2 (5 bases). Germline assignment: CDR1 MNHEY and CDR2 SVGAGI. CDR3 length: 14 residues. The V end lost 8 bases, the J end lost 0 bases, and 12 bases lay between the germline ends. The CDR3 protein is CASLRELSTDTQYF. The CDR3 bases are TGTGCCAGCTTGAGGGAACTTAGCACAGATACGCAGTATTTT.

The genes are TRBV7-9 and TRBJ2-2; TRBD2 matches at 11 bases. The ends lost 5 bases at V and 0 bases at J; junction bases unmatched: 5. There are 17 residues in the CDR3. Germline V gene sequence: CDR1 SEHNR, CDR2 FQNEAQ (reference sequence). The chain's CDR3 is CASSRWTSGPNTGELFF. CDR3 nucleotides: TGTGCCAGCAGCCGATGGACTAGCGGGCCGAACACCGGGGAGCTGTTTTTT. Looking up the rest from reference TRBV7-9 and TRBJ2-2 gives the full variable domain: DTGVSQNPRHKITKRGQNVTFRCDPISEHNRLYWYRQTLGQGPEFLTYFQNEAQLEKSRLLSDRFSAERPKGSFSTLEIQRTEQGDSAMYLCASSRWTSGPNTGELFFGEGSRLTVL.

The J gene is TRBJ1-5, the V gene TRBV19, with TRBD1 matching over 7 bases. Germline CDR1 is LNHDA and CDR2 is SQIVND (reference sequence). The CDR3 contains 17 residues. J gave up 5 bases and V 5 bases, and 15 bases lay outside the gene matches. The CDR3: CASSSPLGTEKYQPQHF. The CDR3 DNA reads TGTGCCAGTAGTTCCCCCCTGGGGACAGAAAAATATCAGCCCCAGCATTTT.

The chain's CDR3 is CASSHGPNYNEQFF. DNA of the CDR3: TGTGCCAGTAGTCATGGACCGAACTACAATGAGCAGTTCTTC. The chain uses TRBV19 and TRBJ2-1, with D unresolved. This CDR3 has 14 residues. V lost 5 bases to trimming and J lost 3 bases, with 11 bases between them. CDR1 is LNHDA, CDR2 SQIVND, per germline (reference sequence).

The V gene is TRBV4-1, the J gene TRBJ1-5, with 7 bases aligning to TRBD1. V gave up 3 bases and J gave up 9 bases; unmatched junction bases: 8. CDR1 is MGHRA and CDR2 is YSYEKL in the germline V gene. CDR3 length: 14 amino acids. Here the CDR3 DNA reads TGCGCCAGCAGCCAGGTAGGGGGCATTGGGCCCCAGCATTTT. It specifies CASSQVGGIGPQHF.

This clone was counted once. The chain couples TRBV14 to TRBJ2-3; D unclear. V lost 1 base, J lost 0 bases, and 11 bases lay in between. Germline CDR1 reads SGHDN; CDR2 reads FVKESK. The CDR3 length is 16 residues. The chain's CDR3 is CASSQGPSLSTDTQYF. CDR3 DNA sequence: TGTGCCAGCAGCCAAGGTCCCAGCCTTAGCACAGATACGCAGTATTTT.